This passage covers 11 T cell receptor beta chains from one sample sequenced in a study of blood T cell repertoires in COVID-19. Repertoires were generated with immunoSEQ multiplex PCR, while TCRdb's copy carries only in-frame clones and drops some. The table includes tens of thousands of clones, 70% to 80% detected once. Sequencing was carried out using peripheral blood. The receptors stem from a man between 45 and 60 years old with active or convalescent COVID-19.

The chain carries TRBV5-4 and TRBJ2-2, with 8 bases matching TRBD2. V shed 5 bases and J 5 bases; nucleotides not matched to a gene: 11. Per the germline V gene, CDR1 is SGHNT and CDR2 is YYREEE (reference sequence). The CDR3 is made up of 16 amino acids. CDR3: CASRAGLAGRTGELFF. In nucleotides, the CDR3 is TGTGCCAGCAGAGCGGGGCTAGCGGGCCGAACCGGGGAGCTGTTTTTT.

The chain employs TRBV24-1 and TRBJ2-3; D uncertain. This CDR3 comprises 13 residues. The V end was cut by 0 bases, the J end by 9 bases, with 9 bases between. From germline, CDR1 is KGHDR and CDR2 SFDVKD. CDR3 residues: CATSDLAGLTQYF. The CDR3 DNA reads TGTGCCACCAGTGATTTGGCTGGGCTCACGCAGTATTTT.

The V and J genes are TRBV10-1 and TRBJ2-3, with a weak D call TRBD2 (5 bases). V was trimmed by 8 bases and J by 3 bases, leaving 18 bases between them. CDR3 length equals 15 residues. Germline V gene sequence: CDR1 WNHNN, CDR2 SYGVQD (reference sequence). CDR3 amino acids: CASGGSGRRTDTQYF. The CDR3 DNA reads TGCGCCAGCGGAGGTTCAGGAAGGCGGACAGATACGCAGTATTTT.

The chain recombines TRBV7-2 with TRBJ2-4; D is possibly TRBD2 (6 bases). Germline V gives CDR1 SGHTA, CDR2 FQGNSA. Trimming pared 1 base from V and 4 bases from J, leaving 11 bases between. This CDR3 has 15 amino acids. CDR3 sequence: CASSLVSGGKNIQYF. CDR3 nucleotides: TGTGCCAGCAGCTTAGTTTCTGGAGGGAAAAACATTCAGTACTTC.

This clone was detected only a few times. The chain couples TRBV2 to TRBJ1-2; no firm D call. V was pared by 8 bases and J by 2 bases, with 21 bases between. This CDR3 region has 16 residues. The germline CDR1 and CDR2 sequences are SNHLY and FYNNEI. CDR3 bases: TGTGCCAGCTTGTGGTCCTTCCCTCCGAGCAACTATGGCTACACCTTC. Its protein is CASLWSFPPSNYGYTF.

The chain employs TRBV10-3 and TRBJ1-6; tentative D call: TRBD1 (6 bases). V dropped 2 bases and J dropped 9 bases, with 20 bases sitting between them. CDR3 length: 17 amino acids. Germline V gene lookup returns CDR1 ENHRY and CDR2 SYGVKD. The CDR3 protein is CAISEAALTGFRSPLHF. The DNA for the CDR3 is TGTGCCATCAGTGAGGCCGCCCTGACAGGTTTTCGTTCACCCCTCCACTTT.

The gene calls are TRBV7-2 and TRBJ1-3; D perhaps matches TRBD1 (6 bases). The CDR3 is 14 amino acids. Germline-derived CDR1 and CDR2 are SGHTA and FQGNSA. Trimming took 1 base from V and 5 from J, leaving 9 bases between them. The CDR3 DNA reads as TGTGCCAGCAGCTTAGGCCAGGGGAGAAACACCATATATTTT. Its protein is CASSLGQGRNTIYF.

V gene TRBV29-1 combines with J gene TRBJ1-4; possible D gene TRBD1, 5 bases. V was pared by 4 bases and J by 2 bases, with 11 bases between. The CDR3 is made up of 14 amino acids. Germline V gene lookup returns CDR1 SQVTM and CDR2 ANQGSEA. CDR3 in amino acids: CSVGLGGTNEKLFF. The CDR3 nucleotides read TGCAGCGTTGGTCTTGGGGGGACTAATGAAAAACTGTTTTTT.

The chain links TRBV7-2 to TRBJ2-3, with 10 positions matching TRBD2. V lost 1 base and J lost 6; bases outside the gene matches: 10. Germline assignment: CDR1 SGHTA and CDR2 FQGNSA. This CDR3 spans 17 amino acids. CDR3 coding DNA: TGTGCCAGCAGCTTAGAAGGGCTAGCGGGAGAATTGGATACGCAGTATTTT. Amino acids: CASSLEGLAGELDTQYF. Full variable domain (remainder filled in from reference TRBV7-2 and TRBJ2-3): GAGVSQSPSNKVTEKGKDVELRCDPISGHTALYWYRQSLGQGLEFLIYFQGNSAPDKSGLPSDRFSAERTGGSVSTLTIQRTQQEDSAVYLCASSLEGLAGELDTQYFGPGTRLTVL.

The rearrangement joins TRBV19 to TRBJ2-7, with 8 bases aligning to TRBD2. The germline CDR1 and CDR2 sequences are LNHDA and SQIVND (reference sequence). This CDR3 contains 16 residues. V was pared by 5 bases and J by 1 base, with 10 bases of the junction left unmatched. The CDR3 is CASSVSAGGWSYEQYF. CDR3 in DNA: TGTGCCAGTAGTGTTAGTGCGGGGGGATGGTCCTACGAGCAGTACTTC.

CDR3 DNA sequence: TGTGCCAGTAGTATAGCCTGGACAGGGGAAGCTTTCTTT. It translates to CASSIAWTGEAFF. V and J are TRBV19 and TRBJ1-1, with 8 bases aligning to TRBD1. There are 13 residues in the CDR3. CDR1 and CDR2 (germline): LNHDA, SQIVND (reference sequence). The V and J ends lost 1 base and 8 bases, in that order; junction bases with no gene match: 3.